Listed below are T cell receptor beta chains from one sample, sequenced in a study of shared clonotypes between healthy human individuals. Libraries were prepared by immunoSEQ multiplex PCR; TCRdb keeps only in-frame clonotypes and omits some of them. This sample has roughly 2,000,000 clones, with about 95% found just once. What was sequenced was naive CD8+ T cells sorted from blood. The receptors were sampled from a man aged 18 to 30 in good health. Both conserved end residues are part of each CDR3. Each record gives: V gene, J gene, D gene, clone size, CDR3 DNA, CDR3 protein. A D gene is named only where the DNA matches it firmly. Expanded clones get a size class; other rows say once, few or many, or leave the size out.

V: TRBV29-1
J: TRBJ2-5
D: .
size: .
DNA: TGCAGCGTTGATTATCCGGATCAAGAGACCCAGTACTTC
CDR3: CSVDYPDQETQYF

V: TRBV2
J: TRBJ1-2
D: TRBD1
size: .
DNA: TGTGCCAGCACGACAGGGGCGAGTGGCTACACCTTC
CDR3: CASTTGASGYTF

V: TRBV7-9
J: TRBJ1-4
D: TRBD1
size: .
DNA: TGTGCCAGCGGCTGGACAGGGGGCGAAACTAATGAAAAACTGTTTTTT
CDR3: CASGWTGGETNEKLFF

V: TRBV5-1
J: TRBJ1-3
D: .
size: .
DNA: TGCGCCAGCAGCTTTGATGGAAACACCATATATTTT
CDR3: CASSFDGNTIYF

V: TRBV27
J: TRBJ2-1
D: TRBD2
size: .
DNA: TGTGCCAGCAGTCCCGGGACTAGCCTTTACAATGAGCAGTTCTTC
CDR3: CASSPGTSLYNEQFF

V: TRBV7-8
J: TRBJ1-6
D: .
size: .
DNA: TGTGCCAGCAGCCCCGGGCCTTCGGGGGCCTATAATTCACCCCTCCACTTT
CDR3: CASSPGPSGAYNSPLHF

V: TRBV4-1
J: TRBJ2-5
D: .
size: .
DNA: TGCGCCAGCAGCCGCGGGAACCAAGAGACCCAGTACTTC
CDR3: CASSRGNQETQYF

V: TRBV7-9
J: TRBJ1-2
D: .
size: .
DNA: TGTGCCAGCAGCTCTGGCTTAGGGGATAACTATGGCTACACCTTC
CDR3: CASSSGLGDNYGYTF

V: TRBV29-1
J: TRBJ2-3
D: .
size: once
DNA: TGCAGCGTCATACGGGGACGCACAGATACGCAGTATTTT
CDR3: CSVIRGRTDTQYF

V: TRBV4-1
J: TRBJ2-7
D: .
size: .
DNA: TGCGCCAGCAGCCAACACCAACACTACGAGCAGTACTTC
CDR3: CASSQHQHYEQYF

V: TRBV28
J: TRBJ1-5
D: .
size: .
DNA: TGTGCCAGCAGCTATGGACCGATGCAGAATCAGCCCCAGCATTTT
CDR3: CASSYGPMQNQPQHF

V: TRBV4-1
J: TRBJ2-3
D: TRBD2
size: .
DNA: TGCGCCAGCAGACTAGCGGGAGTGAATCGAGATACGCAGTATTTT
CDR3: CASRLAGVNRDTQYF

V: TRBV28
J: TRBJ1-2
D: .
size: .
DNA: TGTGCCAGCAGTTTAGAGGGGTTGGGAGGCTACACCTTC
CDR3: CASSLEGLGGYTF

V: TRBV9
J: TRBJ1-3
D: .
size: few
DNA: TGTGCCAGCGGTCCGAGCTCTGGAAACACCATATATTTT
CDR3: CASGPSSGNTIYF

V: TRBV5-4
J: TRBJ2-5
D: TRBD2
size: .
DNA: TGTGCCAGCAGCAGGACTAGCGGGGACGGGGAGACCCAGTACTTC
CDR3: CASSRTSGDGETQYF

V: TRBV28
J: TRBJ2-3
D: .
size: once
DNA: TGTGCCAGCAGTTTCGGGGGAGCGCAGTATTTT
CDR3: CASSFGGAQYF

V: TRBV19
J: TRBJ2-7
D: TRBD1
size: .
DNA: TGTGCCAGTAGTCCGGACAGGGATGTCCACGAGCAGTACTTC
CDR3: CASSPDRDVHEQYF

V: TRBV10-1
J: TRBJ2-1
D: TRBD2
size: .
DNA: TGCGCCAGCAGTGACCCGACTAGCGGGAGTATCTACAATGAGCAGTTCTTC
CDR3: CASSDPTSGSIYNEQFF

V: TRBV4-1
J: TRBJ2-7
D: .
size: .
DNA: TGCGCCAGCAGCCAAGATCCGCGGGGCTACGAGCAGTACTTC
CDR3: CASSQDPRGYEQYF

V: TRBV7-9
J: TRBJ1-3
D: .
size: .
DNA: TGTGCCAGCAGCTTAGCGCTTACAGGGTCAGCGGGAAACACCATATATTTT
CDR3: CASSLALTGSAGNTIYF

V: TRBV6-1
J: TRBJ1-3
D: .
size: .
DNA: TGTGCCAGCAGTGAAGACCCTACAGATTCTGGAAACACCATATATTTT
CDR3: CASSEDPTDSGNTIYF

V: TRBV7-9
J: TRBJ1-1
D: .
size: .
DNA: TGTGCCAGCAGCTTCGGGGTTGAAGCTTTCTTT
CDR3: CASSFGVEAFF